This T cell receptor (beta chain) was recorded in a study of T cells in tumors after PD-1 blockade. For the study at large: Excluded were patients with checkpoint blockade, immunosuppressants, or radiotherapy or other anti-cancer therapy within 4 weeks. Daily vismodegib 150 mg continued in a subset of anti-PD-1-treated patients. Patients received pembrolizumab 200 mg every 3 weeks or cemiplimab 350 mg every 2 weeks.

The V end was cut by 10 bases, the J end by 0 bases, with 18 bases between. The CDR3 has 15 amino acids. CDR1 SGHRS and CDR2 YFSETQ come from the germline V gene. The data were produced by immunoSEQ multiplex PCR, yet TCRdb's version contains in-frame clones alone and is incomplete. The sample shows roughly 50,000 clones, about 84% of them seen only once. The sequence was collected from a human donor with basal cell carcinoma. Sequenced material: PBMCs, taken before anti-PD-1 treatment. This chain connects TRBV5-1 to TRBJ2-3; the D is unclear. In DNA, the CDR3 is TGCGCCTCGACCCGGAACAGCTTAAGCACAGATACGCAGTATTTT. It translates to CASTRNSLSTDTQYF.